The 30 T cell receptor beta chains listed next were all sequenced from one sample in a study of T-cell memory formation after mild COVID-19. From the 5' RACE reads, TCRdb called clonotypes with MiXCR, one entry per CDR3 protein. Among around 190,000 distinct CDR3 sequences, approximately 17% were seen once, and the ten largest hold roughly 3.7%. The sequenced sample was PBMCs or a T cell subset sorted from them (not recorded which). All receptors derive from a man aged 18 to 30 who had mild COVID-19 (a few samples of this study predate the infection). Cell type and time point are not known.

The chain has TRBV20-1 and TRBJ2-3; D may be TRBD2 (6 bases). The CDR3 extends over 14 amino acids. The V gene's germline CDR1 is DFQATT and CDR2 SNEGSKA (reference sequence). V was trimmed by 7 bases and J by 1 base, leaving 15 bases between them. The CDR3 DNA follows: TGCAGTGATAGTTATAGCGGTCGCACAGATACGCAGTATTTT. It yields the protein CSDSYSGRTDTQYF.

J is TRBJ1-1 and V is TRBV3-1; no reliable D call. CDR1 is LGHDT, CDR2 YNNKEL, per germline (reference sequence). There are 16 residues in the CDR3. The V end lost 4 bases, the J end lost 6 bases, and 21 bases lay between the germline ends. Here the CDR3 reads CASSRPGGPESSEAFF. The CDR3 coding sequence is TGTGCCAGCAGCCGACCGGGAGGCCCCGAGAGCTCTGAAGCTTTCTTT.

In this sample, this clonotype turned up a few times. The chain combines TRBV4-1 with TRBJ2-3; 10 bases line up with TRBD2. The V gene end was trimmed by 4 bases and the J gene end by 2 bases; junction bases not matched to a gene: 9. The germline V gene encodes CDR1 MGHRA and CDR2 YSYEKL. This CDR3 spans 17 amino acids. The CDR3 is CASSPGASGGYTDTQYF. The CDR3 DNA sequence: TGCGCCAGCAGCCCCGGTGCTAGCGGGGGATACACAGATACGCAGTATTTT.

CDR3 in DNA: TGTGCCAGCAGTAACAGTGGGGAGACCCAGTACTTC. Residues: CASSNSGETQYF. The chain is built from TRBV6-6 and TRBJ2-5; D gene uncertain. CDR1 is MNHNY, CDR2 SVGAGI, per germline (reference sequence). V was shortened by 5 bases and J by 5 bases, with 9 bases between the two germline ends. The CDR3 is made up of 12 amino acids.

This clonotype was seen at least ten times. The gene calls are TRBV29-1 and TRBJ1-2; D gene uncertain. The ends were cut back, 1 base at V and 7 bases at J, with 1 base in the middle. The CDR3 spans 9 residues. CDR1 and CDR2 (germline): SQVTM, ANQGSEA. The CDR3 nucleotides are TGCAGCGTTGAAGGTGGCTACACCTTC. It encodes CSVEGGYTF.

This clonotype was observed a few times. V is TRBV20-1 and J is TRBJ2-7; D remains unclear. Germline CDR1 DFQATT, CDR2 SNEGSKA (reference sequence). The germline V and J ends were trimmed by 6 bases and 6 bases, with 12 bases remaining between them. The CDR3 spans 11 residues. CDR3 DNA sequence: TGCAGTGCGCCGAGGTCGGTCGAGCAGTACTTC. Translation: CSAPRSVEQYF.

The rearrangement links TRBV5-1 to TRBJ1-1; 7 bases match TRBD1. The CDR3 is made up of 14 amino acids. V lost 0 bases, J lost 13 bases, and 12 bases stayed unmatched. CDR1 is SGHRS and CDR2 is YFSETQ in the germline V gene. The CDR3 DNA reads TGCGCCAGCAGCTTGGAACAGGGGAGAGGGAAAAGTTTCTTT. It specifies CASSLEQGRGKSFF.

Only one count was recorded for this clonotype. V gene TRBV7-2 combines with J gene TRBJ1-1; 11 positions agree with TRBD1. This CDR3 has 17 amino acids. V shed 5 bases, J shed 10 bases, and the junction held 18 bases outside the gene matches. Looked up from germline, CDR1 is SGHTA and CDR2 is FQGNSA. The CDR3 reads CASSPGSGTGGLLGAFF. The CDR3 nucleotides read TGTGCCAGCAGCCCAGGATCCGGGACAGGGGGACTATTGGGAGCTTTCTTT.

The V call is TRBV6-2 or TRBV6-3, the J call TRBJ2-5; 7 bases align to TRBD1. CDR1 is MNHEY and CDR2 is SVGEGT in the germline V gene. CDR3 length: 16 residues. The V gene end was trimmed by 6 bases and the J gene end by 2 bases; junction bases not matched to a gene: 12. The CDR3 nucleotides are TGTGCCAGCAGGACGCGACAGGGATGGATTCAAGAGACCCAGTACTTC. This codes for CASRTRQGWIQETQYF.

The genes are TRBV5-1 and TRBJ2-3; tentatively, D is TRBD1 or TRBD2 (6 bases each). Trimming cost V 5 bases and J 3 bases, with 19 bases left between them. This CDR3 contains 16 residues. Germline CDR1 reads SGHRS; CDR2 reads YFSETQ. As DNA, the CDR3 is TGCGCCAGCAGTCACCCCTCCGGGGGCCTTACAGATACGCAGTATTTT. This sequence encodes CASSHPSGGLTDTQYF.

The DNA for the CDR3 is TGTGCCACCAGCAGAGATCGGGGAACGAAAAGCTCACCCCTCCACTTT. Protein: CATSRDRGTKSSPLHF. The chain is built from TRBV15 and TRBJ1-6, with D uncertain. Trimming removed 0 bases from V and 10 bases from J, with 16 bases in between. The CDR3 sequence is 16 residues long. CDR1 and CDR2 from the germline V gene are LNHNV and YYDKDF (reference sequence).

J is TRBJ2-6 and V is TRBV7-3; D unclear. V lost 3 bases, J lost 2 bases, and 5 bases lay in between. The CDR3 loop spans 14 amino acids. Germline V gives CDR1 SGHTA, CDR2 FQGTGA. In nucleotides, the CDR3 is TGTGCCAGCAGCTTTGGGGCTGGGGCCAACGTCCTGACTTTC. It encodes CASSFGAGANVLTF.

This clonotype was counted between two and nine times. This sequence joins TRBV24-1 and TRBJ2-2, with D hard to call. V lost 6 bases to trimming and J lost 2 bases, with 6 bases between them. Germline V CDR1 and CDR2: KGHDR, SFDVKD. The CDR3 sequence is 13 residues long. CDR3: CATSPRNTGELFF. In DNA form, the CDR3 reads TGTGCCACCAGTCCCAGAAACACCGGGGAGCTGTTTTTT.

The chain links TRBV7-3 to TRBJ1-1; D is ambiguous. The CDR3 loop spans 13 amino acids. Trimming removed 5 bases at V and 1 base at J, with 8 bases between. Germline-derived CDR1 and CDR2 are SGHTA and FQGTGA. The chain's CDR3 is CASSPGWNTEAFF. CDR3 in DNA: TGTGCCAGCAGCCCCGGGTGGAACACTGAAGCTTTCTTT.

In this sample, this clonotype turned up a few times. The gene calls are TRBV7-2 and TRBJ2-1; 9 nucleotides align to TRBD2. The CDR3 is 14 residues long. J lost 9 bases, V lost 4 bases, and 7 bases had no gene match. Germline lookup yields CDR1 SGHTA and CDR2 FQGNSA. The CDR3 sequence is CASSSLSGGPEQFF. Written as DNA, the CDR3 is TGTGCCAGCAGCTCCCTAAGCGGGGGGCCTGAGCAGTTCTTC. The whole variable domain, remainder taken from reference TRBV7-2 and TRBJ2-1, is GAGVSQSPSNKVTEKGKDVELRCDPISGHTALYWYRQSLGQGLEFLIYFQGNSAPDKSGLPSDRFSAERTGGSVSTLTIQRTQQEDSAVYLCASSSLSGGPEQFFGPGTRLTVL.

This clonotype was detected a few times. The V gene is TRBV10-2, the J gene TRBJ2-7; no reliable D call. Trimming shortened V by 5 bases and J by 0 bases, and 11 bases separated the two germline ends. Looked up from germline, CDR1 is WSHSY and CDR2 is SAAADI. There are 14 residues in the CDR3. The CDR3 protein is CASSYTDGSYEQYF. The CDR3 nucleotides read TGCGCCAGCAGTTACACGGACGGCTCCTACGAGCAGTACTTC.

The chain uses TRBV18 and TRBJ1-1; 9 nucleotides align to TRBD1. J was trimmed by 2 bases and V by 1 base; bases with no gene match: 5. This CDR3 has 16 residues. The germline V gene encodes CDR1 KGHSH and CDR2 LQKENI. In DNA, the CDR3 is TGTGCCAGCTCACCACTCCGGGACAGGGTTAACACTGAAGCTTTCTTT. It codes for CASSPLRDRVNTEAFF.

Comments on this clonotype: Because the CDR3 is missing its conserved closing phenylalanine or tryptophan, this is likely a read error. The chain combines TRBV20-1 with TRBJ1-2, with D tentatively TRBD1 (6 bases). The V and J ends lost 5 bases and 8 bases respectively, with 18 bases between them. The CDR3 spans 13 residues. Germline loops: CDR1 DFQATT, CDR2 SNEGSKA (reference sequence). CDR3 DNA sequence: TGCAGTGCTCCCCGGGGGGCCGCGGGGGGCTACACCGTC. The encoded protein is CSAPRGAAGGYTV.

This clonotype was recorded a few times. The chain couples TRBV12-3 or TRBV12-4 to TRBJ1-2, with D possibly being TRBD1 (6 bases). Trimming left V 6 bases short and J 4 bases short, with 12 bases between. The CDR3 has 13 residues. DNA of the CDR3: TGTGCCAGCAGCAATACAGGGCCCTATGGCTACACCTTC. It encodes CASSNTGPYGYTF.

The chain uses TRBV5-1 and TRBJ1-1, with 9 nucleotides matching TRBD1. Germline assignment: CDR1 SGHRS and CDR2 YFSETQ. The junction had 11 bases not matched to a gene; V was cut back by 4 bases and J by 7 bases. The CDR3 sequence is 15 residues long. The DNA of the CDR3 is TGCGCCAGCAGCCTCAACGCCGGGACAGGGCGTGAAGCTTTCTTT. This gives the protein CASSLNAGTGREAFF.

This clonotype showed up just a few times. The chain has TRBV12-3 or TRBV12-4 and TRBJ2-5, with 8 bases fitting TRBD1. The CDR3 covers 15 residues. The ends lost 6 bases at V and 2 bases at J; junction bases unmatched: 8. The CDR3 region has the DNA TGTGCCAGCAGACAGGGGACAGGACGGCAAGAGACCCAGTACTTC. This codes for CASRQGTGRQETQYF.

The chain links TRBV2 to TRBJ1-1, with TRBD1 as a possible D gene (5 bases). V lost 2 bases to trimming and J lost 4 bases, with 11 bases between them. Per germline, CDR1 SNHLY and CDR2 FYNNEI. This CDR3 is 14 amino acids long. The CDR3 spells CASSETGGGTEAFF. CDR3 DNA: TGTGCCAGCAGTGAAACGGGCGGGGGCACTGAAGCTTTCTTT.

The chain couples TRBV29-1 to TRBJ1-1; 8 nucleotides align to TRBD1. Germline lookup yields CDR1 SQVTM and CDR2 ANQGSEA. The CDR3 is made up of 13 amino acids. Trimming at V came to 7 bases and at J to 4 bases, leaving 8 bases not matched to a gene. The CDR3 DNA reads TGCAGCGGAGGACAGGGATGGGGCACTGAAGCTTTCTTT. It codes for CSGGQGWGTEAFF. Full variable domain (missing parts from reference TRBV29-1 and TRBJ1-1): SAVISQKPSRDICQRGTSLTIQCQVDSQVTMMFWYRQQPGQSLTLIATANQGSEATYESGFVIDKFPISRPNLTFSTLTVSNMSPEDSSIYLCSGGQGWGTEAFFGQGTRLTVV.

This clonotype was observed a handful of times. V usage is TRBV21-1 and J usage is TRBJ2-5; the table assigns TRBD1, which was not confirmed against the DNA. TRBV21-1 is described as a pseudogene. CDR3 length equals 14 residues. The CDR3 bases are TGTGCCAGCAGTAGACAGGGAAGGGCAGAGACCCAGTACTTC. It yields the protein CASSRQGRAETQYF.

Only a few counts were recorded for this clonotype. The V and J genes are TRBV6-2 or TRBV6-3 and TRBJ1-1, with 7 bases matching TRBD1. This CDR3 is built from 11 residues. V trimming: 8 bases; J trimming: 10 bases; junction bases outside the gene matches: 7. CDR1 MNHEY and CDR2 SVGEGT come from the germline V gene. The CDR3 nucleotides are TGTGCCAGCGGAAGGGGGCGCTTAGCTTTCTTT. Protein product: CASGRGRLAFF.

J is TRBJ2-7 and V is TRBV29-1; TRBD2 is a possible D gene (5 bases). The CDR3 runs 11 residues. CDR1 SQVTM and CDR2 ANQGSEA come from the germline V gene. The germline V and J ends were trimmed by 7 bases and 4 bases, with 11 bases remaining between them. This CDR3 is CSAASGYEQYV. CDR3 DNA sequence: TGCAGCGCAGCAAGCGGATACGAGCAGTACGTC.

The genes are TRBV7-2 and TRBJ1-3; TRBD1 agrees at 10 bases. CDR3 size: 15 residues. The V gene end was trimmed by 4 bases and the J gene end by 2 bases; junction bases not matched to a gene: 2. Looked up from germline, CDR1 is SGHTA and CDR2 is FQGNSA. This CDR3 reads CASSSTGGPGNTIYF. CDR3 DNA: TGTGCCAGCAGCTCGACAGGGGGCCCTGGAAACACCATATATTTT.

CDR3 coding DNA: TGTGCCAGCAGTTACTCTCCGGACTCCTACGAGCAGTACTTC. Translation gives CASSYSPDSYEQYF. V usage is TRBV6-5 and J usage is TRBJ2-7, with D unclear. The ends were cut back, 0 bases at V and 0 bases at J, with 6 bases in the middle. CDR3 length: 14 amino acids. Germline values: CDR1 MNHEY, CDR2 SVGAGI.

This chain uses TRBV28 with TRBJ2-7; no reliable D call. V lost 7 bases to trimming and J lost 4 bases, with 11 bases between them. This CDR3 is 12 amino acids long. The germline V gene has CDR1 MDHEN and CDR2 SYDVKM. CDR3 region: CASTSDGYEQYV. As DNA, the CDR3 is TGTGCCAGCACCTCGGACGGGTACGAGCAGTACGTC.

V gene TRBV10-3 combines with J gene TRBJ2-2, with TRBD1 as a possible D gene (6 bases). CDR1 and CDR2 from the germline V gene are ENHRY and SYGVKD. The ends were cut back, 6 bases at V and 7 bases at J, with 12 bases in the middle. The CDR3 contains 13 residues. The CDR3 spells CAISGTPVGELFF. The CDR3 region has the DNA TGTGCCATCAGCGGGACACCGGTCGGGGAGCTGTTTTTT.